These 20 T cell receptor beta chains were sequenced from one sample in a study of blood T cell repertoires in COVID-19. Generated by immunoSEQ multiplex PCR, the TCRdb table keeps only in-frame clones and is missing some. The sample records about 200,000 clones, 83% being singletons. Sequenced input: PBMCs or T cells enriched from blood (not recorded which). The receptors stem from a woman aged 45-65 years who had been exposed to COVID-19.

This clone was detected once. This rearrangement joins TRBV5-1 to TRBJ1-3; TRBD1 agrees at 8 bases. Germline CDR1 is SGHRS and CDR2 is YFSETQ. The CDR3 has 17 amino acids. The ends lost 0 bases at V and 0 bases at J; junction bases unmatched: 5. CDR3 amino acids: CASSLVSQGVSGNTIYF. For the CDR3, the DNA is TGCGCCAGCAGCTTGGTATCACAGGGGGTCTCTGGAAACACCATATATTTT.

This sequence joins TRBV20-1 and TRBJ2-1, with 12 bases identical to TRBD2. Germline V lookup: CDR1 DFQATT, CDR2 SNEGSKA (reference sequence). CDR3 length: 15 amino acids. J was trimmed by 6 bases and V by 6 bases; bases with no gene match: 9. CDR3 in DNA: TGCAGTGCCAGTGGGCTAGCGGGGGGGCTCAATGAGCAGTTCTTC. Its protein is CSASGLAGGLNEQFF.

The J gene is TRBJ2-2, the V gene TRBV7-8, with D tentatively TRBD1 (6 bases). Deletions cut 7 bases from V and 1 base from J, with 16 bases between. Looked up from germline, CDR1 is SGHVS and CDR2 is FQNEAQ. The length of the CDR3 is 16 residues. CDR3 protein: CASTPYRVWNTGELFF. The CDR3 nucleotides read TGTGCCAGCACTCCTTACAGGGTTTGGAACACCGGGGAGCTGTTTTTT. Full variable domain (missing parts from reference TRBV7-8 and TRBJ2-2): GAGVSQSPRYKVAKRGQDVALRCDPISGHVSLFWYQQALGQGPEFLTYFQNEAQLDKSGLPSDRFFAERPEGSVSTLKIQRTQQEDSAVYLCASTPYRVWNTGELFFGEGSRLTVL.

This clone was seen a few times. The chain carries TRBV30 and TRBJ1-1; TRBD1 aligns across 8 bases. Germline CDR1 GTSNPN, CDR2 SVGIG (reference sequence). The ends lost 2 bases at V and 0 bases at J; junction bases unmatched: 8. This CDR3 region has 16 residues. The CDR3 DNA sequence: TGTGCCTGGAGTCCACCCGACAGGGGCATGAACACTGAAGCTTTCTTT. Its translation is CAWSPPDRGMNTEAFF. Full variable domain (missing parts from reference TRBV30 and TRBJ1-1): SQTIHQWPATLVQPVGSPLSLECTVEGTSNPNLYWYRQAAGRGLQLLFYSVGIGQISSEVPQNLSASRPQDRQFILSSKKLLLSDSGFYLCAWSPPDRGMNTEAFFGQGTRLTVV.

CDR3 region: CASSFTGSGAFF. For the CDR3, the DNA is TGTGCCAGCAGCTTTACAGGGTCCGGGGCTTTCTTT. V is TRBV7-2 and J is TRBJ1-1; weak D call: TRBD1 (6 bases). The CDR3 is 12 residues long. Germline assignment: CDR1 SGHTA and CDR2 FQGNSA. Trimming removed 3 bases from V and 11 bases from J, with 13 bases in between.

The rearrangement links TRBV3-1 (or the pseudogene TRBV3-2) to TRBJ1-5, with 7 nucleotides matching TRBD1. There are 14 residues in the CDR3. Looked up from germline, CDR1 is LGHDT and CDR2 is YNNKEL (reference sequence). V trimming: 3 bases; J trimming: 7 bases; junction bases outside the gene matches: 6. CDR3 in amino acids: CASSHSTGVQPQHF. CDR3 nucleotides: TGTGCCAGCAGCCACTCCACAGGGGTCCAGCCCCAGCATTTT.

V usage is TRBV30 and J usage is TRBJ2-3; 9 nucleotides agree with TRBD2. The germline V gene has CDR1 GTSNPN and CDR2 SVGIG (reference sequence). With 0 bases clipped from V and 3 bases from J, the junction kept 10 bases outside the gene matches. CDR3 size: 17 residues. The CDR3 region has the DNA TGTGCCTGGAGTGTACGTCTTCCTCTAGCGGGGACAGATACGCAGTATTTT. This sequence encodes CAWSVRLPLAGTDTQYF.

The rearrangement links TRBV5-4 to TRBJ2-4; maybe TRBD1 (5 bases). Germline V gene sequence: CDR1 SGHNT, CDR2 YYREEE (reference sequence). The CDR3 consists of 11 residues. The germline V and J ends were trimmed by 3 bases and 14 bases, with 12 bases remaining between them. CDR3 sequence (DNA): TGTGCCAGCAGCTCCCAGGGATCGGAGTACTTC. The encoded protein is CASSSQGSEYF.

The V call is TRBV5-1, the J call TRBJ2-2; 10 bases are shared with TRBD1. The ends lost 3 bases at V and 5 bases at J; junction bases unmatched: 7. CDR3 length: 16 amino acids. Germline-derived CDR1 and CDR2 are SGHRS and YFSETQ. The CDR3 coding sequence is TGCGCCAGCAGCTCGTCGACAGGGGGCGTAACCGGGGAGCTGTTTTTT. Its translation: CASSSSTGGVTGELFF.

The chain has TRBV19 and TRBJ2-2, with 7 bases identical to TRBD1. Germline CDR1 LNHDA, CDR2 SQIVND (reference sequence). CDR3 size: 15 residues. With V trimmed by 6 bases and J by 5 bases, 9 bases remained unmatched. This chain's CDR3 is CASSERGLGTGELFF. The CDR3 DNA sequence: TGTGCCAGTAGCGAAAGGGGGCTCGGGACCGGGGAGCTGTTTTTT.

The chain is built from TRBV5-1 and TRBJ2-7; TRBD2 agrees at 8 bases. The CDR3 extends over 18 amino acids. Germline V gives CDR1 SGHRS, CDR2 YFSETQ. V dropped 2 bases and J dropped 5; count of bases not matched to a gene: 18. The CDR3 DNA reads as TGCGCCAGCAGCTTCAAGGGTTCAACTAGCGGAGGTTTAAACGAGCAGTACTTC. Its protein product is CASSFKGSTSGGLNEQYF.

This clone was seen only once. CDR3 DNA sequence: TGTGCCAGTGGGGTACAGGGCGGGAGGGCTTTCTTT. It encodes CASGVQGGRAFF. This sequence joins TRBV19 and TRBJ1-1; D is perhaps TRBD1 (6 bases). Germline CDR1 reads LNHDA; CDR2 reads SQIVND (reference sequence). Trimming took off 8 bases at V and 11 bases at J, with 18 bases between the two ends. This CDR3 is 12 amino acids long.

The CDR3 DNA reads TGTGCCAGCAGCTCGCTAAAGATAGGGGGAGTCACTGAAGCTTTCTTT. This encodes CASSSLKIGGVTEAFF. J is TRBJ1-1 and V is TRBV5-8, with D possibly TRBD1 on 6 matching bases. The CDR3 is 16 residues long. Between the trimmed V and J ends, which lost 3 bases and 4 bases, there was a span of 19 bases. Per the germline V gene, CDR1 is SGHTS and CDR2 is YDEGEE.

The chain links TRBV3-1 (or the pseudogene TRBV3-2) to TRBJ1-6; 11 bases match TRBD1. Germline CDR1 and CDR2: LGHDT and YNNKEL (reference sequence). The CDR3 length is 16 residues. V was pared by 4 bases and J by 9 bases, with 8 bases of the junction left unmatched. The CDR3 protein is CASSRNPGTGGSPLHF. The CDR3 nucleotides are TGTGCCAGCAGCCGAAATCCCGGGACAGGGGGTTCACCCCTCCACTTT.

The rearrangement links TRBV19 to TRBJ2-1, with 10 bases that match TRBD2. This CDR3 has 15 residues. Unmatched junction bases numbered 9, after V lost 6 bases and J lost 7 bases. CDR1 is LNHDA, CDR2 SQIVND, per germline (reference sequence). CDR3 amino acids: CASRDLAGVHNEQFF. The CDR3 coding sequence is TGTGCCAGTAGGGACCTAGCGGGGGTCCATAATGAGCAGTTCTTC.

This rearrangement joins TRBV18 to TRBJ2-7; the D is unclear. The CDR3 loop spans 14 amino acids. CDR1 and CDR2 from the germline V gene are KGHSH and LQKENI. Trimming stripped 2 bases from V and 0 bases from J, with 8 bases between. CDR3 loop: CASSPWQDSYEQYF. The CDR3 DNA reads TGTGCCAGCTCACCATGGCAGGACTCCTACGAGCAGTACTTC.

This clone came up a few times. The chain has TRBV7-2 and TRBJ1-1, with D uncertain. The CDR3 sequence is 14 residues long. V lost 4 bases and J 3 bases, leaving 12 bases between the germline ends. Germline CDR1 SGHTA, CDR2 FQGNSA. The CDR3 nucleotides are TGTGCCAGCAGCTCTACTGGGCGAGACACTGAAGCTTTCTTT. Amino acid sequence: CASSSTGRDTEAFF.

The chain combines TRBV14 with TRBJ1-5; D is uncertain. The germline gives CDR1 SGHDN, CDR2 FVKESK. The V end was cut by 1 base, the J end by 9 bases, with 13 bases between. This CDR3 comprises 14 residues. Here the CDR3 DNA reads TGTGCCAGCAGCCAAGCCGGCGGGGTAGGGCCCCAGCATTTT. Amino acid sequence: CASSQAGGVGPQHF.

The chain has TRBV3-1 (or the pseudogene TRBV3-2) and TRBJ1-1; D is unclear. The V gene's germline CDR1 is LGHDT and CDR2 YNNKEL (reference sequence). Trimming removed 7 bases from V and 5 bases from J, with 20 bases in between. The CDR3 is made up of 15 amino acids. In nucleotides, the CDR3 is TGTGCCAGCACTTCGGGCGGCCGGCGGGAGACTGAAGCTTTCTTT. This encodes CASTSGGRRETEAFF.

For this clone: This CDR3 is also generated by other DNA sequences in the sample. The V call is TRBV10-3, the J call TRBJ1-5; D might be TRBD1 (6 bases). This CDR3 contains 16 residues. Germline assignment: CDR1 ENHRY and CDR2 SYGVKD. With 0 bases removed from V and 1 base from J, the gap between germline ends came to 10 bases. This CDR3 is CAISESGGASNQPQHF. The CDR3, as DNA: TGTGCCATCAGTGAGTCAGGGGGAGCAAGCAATCAGCCCCAGCATTTT.